These 20 T cell receptor beta chains share one sample of origin, sequenced in a study of cytomegalovirus exposure and HLA in healthy donors. The PCR had 60 Vbeta and 13 Jbeta primers. Here immunoSEQ multiplex PCR was the method, and the copy in TCRdb shows in-frame clones only, minus some. The sample holds about 180,000 clones, about four fifths seen once. Sample: PBMCs. The receptors shown here come from a man between 25 and 39 years old in good health and CMV-seropositive.

This chain uses TRBV29-1 with TRBJ2-1, with 9 nucleotides matching TRBD2. V trimming: 4 bases; J trimming: 4 bases; junction bases outside the gene matches: 14. The CDR3 loop spans 17 amino acids. Germline V gene data show CDR1 as SQVTM and CDR2 as ANQGSEA. The CDR3, as DNA: TGCAGCGTTGTGGTAGCGGGGGATCCTTTTAGATACAATGAGCAGTTCTTC. This translates into CSVVVAGDPFRYNEQFF.

This clone showed up just once. The rearrangement uses TRBV28 and TRBJ1-5, with D tentatively TRBD1 (5 bases). This CDR3 has 15 residues. V was shortened by 2 bases and J by 9 bases, with 17 bases between the two germline ends. Germline CDR1 MDHEN, CDR2 SYDVKM. CDR3 protein: CASSLVGGTGGPQHF. For the CDR3, the DNA is TGTGCCAGCAGTTTAGTCGGCGGCACCGGGGGGCCCCAGCATTTT.

A single count supports this clone. The chain combines TRBV6-1 with TRBJ1-1; D remains ambiguous. In germline, CDR1 is MNHNS, CDR2 SASEGT. CDR3 length equals 13 residues. V dropped 6 bases and J dropped 0 bases, with 8 bases sitting between them. CDR3 nucleotides: TGTGCCAGCAGAACGGGTTTGAACACTGAAGCTTTCTTT. Its protein is CASRTGLNTEAFF.

The V call is TRBV19, the J call TRBJ1-3; TRBD1 matches 7 bases. V gave up 4 bases and J gave up 2 bases; unmatched junction bases: 11. The germline CDR1 and CDR2 sequences are LNHDA and SQIVND (reference sequence). The CDR3 consists of 17 residues. CDR3 amino acids: CASSTAFDRAAGNTIYF. Written as DNA, the CDR3 is TGTGCCAGTAGTACGGCCTTCGACAGGGCGGCTGGAAACACCATATATTTT.

Turning to this clone: The junction differs from germline at one of its ends, possibly a read error. The V gene is TRBV7-9, the J gene TRBJ1-1, with 7 bases matching TRBD1. CDR3 size: 12 residues. Germline values: CDR1 SEHNR, CDR2 FQNEAQ (reference sequence). The CDR3 DNA sequence: TGTTCCAGCAGCTCGACAGGGAATGAAGCTTTCTTT. Encoded protein: CSSSSTGNEAFF.

The chain recombines TRBV5-6 with TRBJ2-7; D is ambiguous. Germline CDR1 and CDR2: SGHDT and YYEEEE. Trimming took off 0 bases at V and 1 base at J, with 5 bases between the two ends. The length of the CDR3 is 13 residues. CDR3 loop: CASSLDLSYEQYF. CDR3 DNA sequence: TGTGCCAGCAGCTTGGATCTATCCTACGAGCAGTACTTC.

The chain carries TRBV4-1 and TRBJ2-1; 15 bases match TRBD2. The CDR3 length is 17 residues. Per the germline V gene, CDR1 is MGHRA and CDR2 is YSYEKL. With V trimmed by 11 bases and J by 0 bases, 8 bases remained unmatched. In nucleotides, the CDR3 is TGCGCCGGCTACGGGACTAGCGGGGGGCCCTCCTACAATGAGCAGTTCTTC. Residues: CAGYGTSGGPSYNEQFF.

For the CDR3, the DNA is TGCAGCGTAAAGCAGGGGGAAGAGGCCATATATTTT. It codes for CSVKQGEEAIYF. This chain joins TRBV29-1 and TRBJ1-3, with 7 bases aligning to TRBD1. The CDR3 extends over 12 amino acids. CDR1 and CDR2 from the germline V gene are SQVTM and ANQGSEA. Unmatched junction bases numbered 10, after V lost 6 bases and J lost 11 bases.

This clone was recorded only once. V is TRBV28 and J is TRBJ2-1, with D maybe TRBD2 (6 bases). The V end was cut by 5 bases, the J end by 0 bases, with 17 bases between. CDR3 length equals 17 residues. Germline V gene lookup returns CDR1 MDHEN and CDR2 SYDVKM. CDR3 region: CASSPLAIRLSYNEQFF. The CDR3, as DNA: TGTGCCAGCAGTCCTCTAGCGATCCGACTCTCCTACAATGAGCAGTTCTTC.

The chain links TRBV6-4 to TRBJ1-1; no clear D. Germline CDR1 reads MRHNA; CDR2 reads SNTAGT. V was shortened by 3 bases and J by 2 bases, with 7 bases between the two germline ends. This CDR3 contains 13 residues. The CDR3 region has the DNA TGTGCCAGCAGTGAGGCCGTTAACACTGAAGCTTTCTTT. It specifies CASSEAVNTEAFF.

CDR3 in DNA: TGTGCCAGCAGTTTAAGGGGGCTAAGGGGCTACACCTTC. This gives the protein CASSLRGLRGYTF. The chain combines TRBV6-1 with TRBJ1-2; the match to TRBD1 covers 7 bases. V gave up 5 bases and J gave up 8 bases; unmatched junction bases: 8. Germline V lookup: CDR1 MNHNS, CDR2 SASEGT. CDR3 length: 13 amino acids.

This rearrangement joins TRBV6-5 to TRBJ1-1; D unclear. The CDR3 is made up of 14 amino acids. The ends were cut back, 2 bases at V and 5 bases at J, with 12 bases in the middle. Per germline, CDR1 MNHEY and CDR2 SVGAGI. The CDR3 here is CASSYGGRGTEAFF. CDR3 sequence (DNA): TGTGCCAGCAGTTACGGAGGGCGGGGTACTGAAGCTTTCTTT.

The chain uses TRBV6-6 and TRBJ1-6; no definite D call. V was clipped by 3 bases and J by 15 bases, with 21 bases between them. Germline V gene lookup returns CDR1 MNHNY and CDR2 SVGAGI (reference sequence). The CDR3 has 15 amino acids. CDR3 coding DNA: TGTGCCAGCAGTTATTCTGCCGGGATCCACCGGGTCCTCCACTTT. Translation: CASSYSAGIHRVLHF.

The chain is built from TRBV6-1 and TRBJ2-5; the D gene is possibly TRBD1 (6 bases). Judging by the DNA end, TRBJ2-7 fits better; the J call may be wrong. This CDR3 spans 13 amino acids. CDR1 MNHNS and CDR2 SASEGT come from the germline V gene. The CDR3 loop is CATLDRSSYEQYF. CDR3 sequence (DNA): TGTGCCACTCTGGACAGAAGCTCCTACGAGCAGTACTTC.

J is TRBJ2-7 and V is TRBV28, with 11 bases lining up with TRBD2. Germline loops: CDR1 MDHEN, CDR2 SYDVKM. The CDR3 is made up of 15 amino acids. V lost 7 bases to trimming and J lost 5 bases; unmatched junction nucleotides: 10. The CDR3 sequence is CASTLLAGGQNEQYF. In DNA, the CDR3 is TGTGCCAGCACCCTTCTAGCGGGAGGTCAGAACGAGCAGTACTTC.

V and J are TRBV29-1 and TRBJ2-7; D may be TRBD2 (6 bases). CDR3 length: 14 residues. Looked up from germline, CDR1 is SQVTM and CDR2 is ANQGSEA. Trimming took off 7 bases at V and 6 bases at J, with 22 bases between the two ends. CDR3 DNA sequence: TGCAGCGCTGGACCCCCTGGCGGGACCGGCGAGCAGTACTTC. Translated, it gives CSAGPPGGTGEQYF.

The gene calls are TRBV27 and TRBJ2-5; D remains ambiguous. Trimming took 6 bases from V and 5 from J, leaving 10 bases between them. The CDR3 runs to 12 residues. The germline gives CDR1 MNHEY, CDR2 SMNVEV (reference sequence). The CDR3 bases are TGTGCCAGCAGATCCCCCGGGGAGACCCAGTACTTC. This codes for CASRSPGETQYF.

V is TRBV27 and J is TRBJ2-3, with 9 bases identical to TRBD1. CDR1 is MNHEY, CDR2 SMNVEV, per germline (reference sequence). The trim removed 9 bases at V and 4 bases at J, leaving 5 bases unmatched. The CDR3 totals 13 residues. DNA of the CDR3: TGTGCCAGTAAGGGACAGGGTTCAGATACGCAGTATTTT. Translated, it gives CASKGQGSDTQYF.

The rearrangement uses TRBV9 and TRBJ2-3, with TRBD2 matching 15 bases. There are 16 residues in the CDR3. Germline V gene data show CDR1 as SGDLS and CDR2 as YYNGEE. V dropped 7 bases and J dropped 0; count of bases not matched to a gene: 3. The CDR3 loop is CASSGTSGRSTDTQYF. The CDR3 DNA sequence: TGTGCCAGCTCCGGGACTAGCGGGAGGAGCACAGATACGCAGTATTTT.

This chain links TRBV29-1 with TRBJ1-1, with D uncertain. Germline loops: CDR1 SQVTM, CDR2 ANQGSEA. Trimming took off 5 bases at V and 5 bases at J, with 12 bases between the two ends. The CDR3 has 12 residues. The CDR3 nucleotides are TGCAGCGTTAGTGAACGGGAGACTGAAGCTTTCTTT. Translating gives CSVSERETEAFF.